Reported below is one T cell receptor beta chain. The data stem from a study of blood T cell repertoires in COVID-19. Study at large: Spain, Italy and the United States supplied samples that represented acute and convalescent COVID-19.

Using immunoSEQ multiplex PCR, the repertoire was profiled, and TCRdb retains in-frame clones only, with some absent. Of over 120,000 clones detected, 65% to 90% appear once; the ten largest clones hold about a tenth. Trimming removed 3 bases at V and 4 bases at J, with 16 bases between. In germline, CDR1 is GTSNPN, CDR2 SVGIG (reference sequence). The CDR3 runs 15 residues. This TCR came from a man aged 55 to 70 with active or convalescent COVID-19. The chain carries TRBV30 and TRBJ1-5; D might be TRBD1 (6 bases). The material sequenced was peripheral blood. The CDR3 is CAWSPGTIGNQPQHF. The CDR3 DNA follows: TGTGCCTGGAGCCCCGGGACAATTGGGAATCAGCCCCAGCATTTT.